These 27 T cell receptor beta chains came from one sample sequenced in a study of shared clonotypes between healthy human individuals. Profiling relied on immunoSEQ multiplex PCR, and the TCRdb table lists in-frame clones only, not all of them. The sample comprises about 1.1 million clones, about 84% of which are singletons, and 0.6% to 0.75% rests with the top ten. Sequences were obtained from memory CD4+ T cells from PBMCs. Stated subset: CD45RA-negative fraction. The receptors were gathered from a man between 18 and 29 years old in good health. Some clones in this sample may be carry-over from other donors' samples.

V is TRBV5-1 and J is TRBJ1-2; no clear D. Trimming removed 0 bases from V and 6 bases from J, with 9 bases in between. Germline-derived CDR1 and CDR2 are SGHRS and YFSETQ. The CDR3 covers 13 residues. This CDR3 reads CASSLALQDGYTF. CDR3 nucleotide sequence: TGCGCCAGCAGCTTGGCCCTTCAGGATGGCTACACCTTC.

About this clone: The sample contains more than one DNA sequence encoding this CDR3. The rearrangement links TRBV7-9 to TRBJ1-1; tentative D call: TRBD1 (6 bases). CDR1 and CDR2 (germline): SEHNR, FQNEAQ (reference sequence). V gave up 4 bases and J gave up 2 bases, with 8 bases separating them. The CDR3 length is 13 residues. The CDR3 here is CASSSQGNTEAFF. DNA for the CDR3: TGTGCCAGCAGCTCACAGGGTAACACTGAAGCTTTCTTT.

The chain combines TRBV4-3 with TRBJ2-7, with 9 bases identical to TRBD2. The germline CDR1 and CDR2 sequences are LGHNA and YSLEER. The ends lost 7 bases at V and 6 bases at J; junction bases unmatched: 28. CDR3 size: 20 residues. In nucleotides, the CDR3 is TGCGCCAGCATAAAAACTGGGGGGTTGCGGGAGGGCCAGGGAGTTTGCGAGCAGTACTTC. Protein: CASIKTGGLREGQGVCEQYF.

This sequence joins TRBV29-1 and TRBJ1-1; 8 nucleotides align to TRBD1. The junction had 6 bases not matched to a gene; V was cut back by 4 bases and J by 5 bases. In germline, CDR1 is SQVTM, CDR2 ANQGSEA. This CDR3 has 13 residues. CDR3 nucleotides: TGCAGCGTTGGGACGGGACAGGAGACTGAAGCTTTCTTT. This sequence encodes CSVGTGQETEAFF.

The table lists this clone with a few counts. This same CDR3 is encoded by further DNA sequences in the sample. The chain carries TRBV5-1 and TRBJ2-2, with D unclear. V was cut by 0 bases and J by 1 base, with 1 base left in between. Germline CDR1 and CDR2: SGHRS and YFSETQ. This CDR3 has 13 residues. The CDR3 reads CASSLGNTGELFF. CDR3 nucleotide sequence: TGCGCCAGCAGCTTGGGGAACACCGGGGAGCTGTTTTTT.

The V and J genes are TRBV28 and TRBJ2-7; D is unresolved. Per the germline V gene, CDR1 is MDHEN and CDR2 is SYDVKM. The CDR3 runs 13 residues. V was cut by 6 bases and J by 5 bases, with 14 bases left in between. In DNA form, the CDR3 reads TGTGCCAGCAGCTTTCAGCCTCGGAACGAGCAGTACTTC. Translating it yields CASSFQPRNEQYF.

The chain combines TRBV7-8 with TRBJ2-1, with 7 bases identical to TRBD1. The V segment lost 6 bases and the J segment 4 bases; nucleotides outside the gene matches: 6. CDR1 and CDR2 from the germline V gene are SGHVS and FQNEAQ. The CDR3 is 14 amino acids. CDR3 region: CASSQGTVYNEQFF. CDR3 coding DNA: TGTGCCAGCAGTCAAGGGACAGTATACAATGAGCAGTTCTTC.

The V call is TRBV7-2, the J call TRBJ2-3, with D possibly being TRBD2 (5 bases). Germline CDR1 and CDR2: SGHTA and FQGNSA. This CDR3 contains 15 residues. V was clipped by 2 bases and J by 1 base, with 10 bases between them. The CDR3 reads CASSLTGTGTDTQYF. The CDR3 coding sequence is TGTGCCAGCAGCTTAACGGGAACTGGCACAGATACGCAGTATTTT.

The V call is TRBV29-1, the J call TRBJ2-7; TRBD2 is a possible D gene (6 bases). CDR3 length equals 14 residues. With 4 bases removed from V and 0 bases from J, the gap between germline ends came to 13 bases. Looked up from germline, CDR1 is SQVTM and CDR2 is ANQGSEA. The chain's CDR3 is CSVGGLLSSYEQYF. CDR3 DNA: TGCAGCGTTGGGGGACTCCTCAGCTCCTACGAGCAGTACTTC.

For the CDR3, the DNA is TGTGCCAGTATGATGGGGGGCGGGAGAACTGAAGCTTTCTTT. Its protein product is CASMMGGGRTEAFF. The chain links TRBV19 to TRBJ1-1, with D possibly TRBD1 on 6 matching bases. The CDR3 consists of 14 residues. Trimming removed 7 bases at V and 5 bases at J, with 17 bases between. Germline CDR1 LNHDA, CDR2 SQIVND (reference sequence).

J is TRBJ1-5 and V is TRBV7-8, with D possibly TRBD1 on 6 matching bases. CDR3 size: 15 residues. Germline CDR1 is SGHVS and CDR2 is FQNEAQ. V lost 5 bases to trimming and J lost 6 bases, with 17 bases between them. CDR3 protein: CASSPLTGNGQPQHF. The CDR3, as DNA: TGTGCCAGCAGCCCACTCACAGGGAATGGTCAGCCCCAGCATTTT. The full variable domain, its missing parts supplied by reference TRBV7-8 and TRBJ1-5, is GAGVSQSPRYKVAKRGQDVALRCDPISGHVSLFWYQQALGQGPEFLTYFQNEAQLDKSGLPSDRFFAERPEGSVSTLKIQRTQQEDSAVYLCASSPLTGNGQPQHFGDGTRLSIL.

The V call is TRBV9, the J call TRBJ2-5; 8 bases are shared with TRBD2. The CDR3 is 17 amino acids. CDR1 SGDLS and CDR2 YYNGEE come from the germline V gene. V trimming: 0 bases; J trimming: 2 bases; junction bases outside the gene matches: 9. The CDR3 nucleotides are TGTGCCAGCAGCGTAGGGTCTACGGGAGGGAGGCAAGAGACCCAGTACTTC. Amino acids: CASSVGSTGGRQETQYF.

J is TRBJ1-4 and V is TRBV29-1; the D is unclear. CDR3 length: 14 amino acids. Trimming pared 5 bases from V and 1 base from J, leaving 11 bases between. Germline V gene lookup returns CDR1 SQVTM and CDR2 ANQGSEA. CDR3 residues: CSVPQEGTNEKLFF. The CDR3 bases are TGCAGCGTTCCGCAGGAGGGAACTAATGAAAAACTGTTTTTT.

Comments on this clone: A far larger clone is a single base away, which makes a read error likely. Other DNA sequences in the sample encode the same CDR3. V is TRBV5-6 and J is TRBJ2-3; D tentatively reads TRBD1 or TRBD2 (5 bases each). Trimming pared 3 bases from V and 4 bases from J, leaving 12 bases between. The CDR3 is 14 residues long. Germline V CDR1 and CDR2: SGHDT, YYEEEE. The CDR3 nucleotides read TGTGCCAGCAGCTGGGGGACGGGGCCAGATACGCAGTATTTT. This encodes CASSWGTGPDTQYF.

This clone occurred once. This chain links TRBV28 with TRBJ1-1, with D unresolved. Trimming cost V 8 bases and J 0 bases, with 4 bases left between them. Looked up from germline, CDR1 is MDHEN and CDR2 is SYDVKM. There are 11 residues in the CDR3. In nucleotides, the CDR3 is TGTGCCAGCGTAATGAACACTGAAGCTTTCTTT. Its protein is CASVMNTEAFF.

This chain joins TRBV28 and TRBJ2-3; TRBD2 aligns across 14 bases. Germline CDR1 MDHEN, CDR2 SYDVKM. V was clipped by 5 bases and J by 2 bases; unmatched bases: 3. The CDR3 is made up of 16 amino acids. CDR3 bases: TGTGCCAGCAGTCCGGGACTAGCGGGAGCCACAGATACGCAGTATTTT. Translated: CASSPGLAGATDTQYF.

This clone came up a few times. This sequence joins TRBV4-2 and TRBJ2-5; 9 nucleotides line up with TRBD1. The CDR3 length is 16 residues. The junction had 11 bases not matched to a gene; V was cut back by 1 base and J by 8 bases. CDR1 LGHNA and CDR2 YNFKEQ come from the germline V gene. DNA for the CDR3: TGTGCCAGCAGCCAAGCGGTTGGGACAGGGACGCCAACCCAGTACTTC. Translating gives CASSQAVGTGTPTQYF.

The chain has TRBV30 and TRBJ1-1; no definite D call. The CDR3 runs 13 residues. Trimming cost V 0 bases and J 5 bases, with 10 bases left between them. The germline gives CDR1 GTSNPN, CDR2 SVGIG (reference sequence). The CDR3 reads CAWSVHPGTEAFF. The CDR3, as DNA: TGTGCCTGGAGTGTACATCCCGGGACTGAAGCTTTCTTT.

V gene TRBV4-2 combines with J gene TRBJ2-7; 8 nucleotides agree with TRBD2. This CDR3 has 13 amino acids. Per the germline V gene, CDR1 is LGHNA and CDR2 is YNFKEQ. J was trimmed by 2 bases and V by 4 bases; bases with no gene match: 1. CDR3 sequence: CASSPGLAYEQYF. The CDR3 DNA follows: TGTGCCAGCAGCCCGGGACTAGCCTACGAGCAGTACTTC.

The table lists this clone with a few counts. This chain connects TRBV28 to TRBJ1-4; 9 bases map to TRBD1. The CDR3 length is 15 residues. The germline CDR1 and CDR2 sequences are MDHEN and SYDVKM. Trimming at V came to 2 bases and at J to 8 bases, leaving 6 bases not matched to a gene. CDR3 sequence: CASSLMGQGGEKLFF. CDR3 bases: TGTGCCAGCAGTTTAATGGGACAGGGAGGGGAAAAACTGTTTTTT.

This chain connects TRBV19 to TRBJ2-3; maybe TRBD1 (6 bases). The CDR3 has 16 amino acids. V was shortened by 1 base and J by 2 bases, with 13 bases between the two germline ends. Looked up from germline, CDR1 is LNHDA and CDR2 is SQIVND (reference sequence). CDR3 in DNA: TGTGCCAGTAGTATAGGTTTCAGGGGTCCCACAGATACGCAGTATTTT. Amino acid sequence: CASSIGFRGPTDTQYF. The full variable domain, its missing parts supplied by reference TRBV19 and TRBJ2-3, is DGGITQSPKYLFRKEGQNVTLSCEQNLNHDAMYWYRQDPGQGLRLIYYSQIVNDFQKGDIAEGYSVSREKKESFPLTVTSAQKNPTAFYLCASSIGFRGPTDTQYFGPGTRLTVL.

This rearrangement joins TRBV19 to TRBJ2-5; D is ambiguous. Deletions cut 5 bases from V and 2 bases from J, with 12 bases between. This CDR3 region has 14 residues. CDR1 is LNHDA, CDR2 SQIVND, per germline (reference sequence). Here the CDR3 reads CASSRIGVQETQYF. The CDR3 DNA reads TGTGCCAGTAGTCGTATTGGGGTACAAGAGACCCAGTACTTC.

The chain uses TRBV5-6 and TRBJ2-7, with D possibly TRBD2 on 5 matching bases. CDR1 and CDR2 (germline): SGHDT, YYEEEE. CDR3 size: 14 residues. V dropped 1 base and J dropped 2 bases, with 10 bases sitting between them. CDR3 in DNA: TGTGCCAGCAGCTTGCAACGGGAACCCTACGAGCAGTACTTC. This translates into CASSLQREPYEQYF.

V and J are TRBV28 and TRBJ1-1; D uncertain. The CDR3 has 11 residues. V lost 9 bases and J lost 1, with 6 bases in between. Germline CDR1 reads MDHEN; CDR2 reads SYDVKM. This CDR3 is CASNRNTEAFF. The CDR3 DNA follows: TGTGCCAGTAACAGGAACACTGAAGCTTTCTTT.

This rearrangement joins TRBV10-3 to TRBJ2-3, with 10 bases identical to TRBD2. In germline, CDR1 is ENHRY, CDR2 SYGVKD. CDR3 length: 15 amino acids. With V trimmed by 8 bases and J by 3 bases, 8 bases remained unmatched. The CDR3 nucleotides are TGTGCCATCGGGCCCGGGACTAGCGCTACAGATACGCAGTATTTT. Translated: CAIGPGTSATDTQYF.

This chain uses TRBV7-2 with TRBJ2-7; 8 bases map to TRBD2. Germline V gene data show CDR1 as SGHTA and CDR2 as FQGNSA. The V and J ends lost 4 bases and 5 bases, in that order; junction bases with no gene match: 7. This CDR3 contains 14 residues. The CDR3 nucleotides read TGTGCCAGCAGCTCCCTCCCCGGGGGGGACGAGCAGTACTTC. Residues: CASSSLPGGDEQYF.

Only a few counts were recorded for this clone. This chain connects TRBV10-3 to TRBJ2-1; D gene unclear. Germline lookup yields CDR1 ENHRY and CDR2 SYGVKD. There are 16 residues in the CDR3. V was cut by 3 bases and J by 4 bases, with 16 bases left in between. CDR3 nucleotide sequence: TGTGCCATCAGTGACCGTGGGGTTACATCTTACAATGAGCAGTTCTTC. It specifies CAISDRGVTSYNEQFF.